The 32 T cell receptor beta chains given below trace back to one sample, sequenced in a study of cytomegalovirus exposure and HLA in healthy donors. The PCR employed 60 Vbeta primers together with 13 Jbeta primers. The assay was immunoSEQ multiplex PCR, and TCRdb's table has in-frame clones only and misses some. The sample carries roughly 100,000 clones, around 10% recorded once. Material for sequencing was PBMCs. The receptors originated from a man aged 40-49 years in good health and CMV-seropositive.

The sample holds one count of this clone. A read error is likely, as this CDR3 ends without the conserved phenylalanine or tryptophan. The chain combines TRBV30 with TRBJ1-1, with 10 bases aligning to TRBD1. Germline V gene lookup returns CDR1 GTSNPN and CDR2 SVGIG (reference sequence). The length of the CDR3 is 16 residues. Trimming cost V 4 bases and J 5 bases; bases outside gene matches: 13. CDR3 DNA: TGTGCCTGGACCGGGACAGGGGATGGGGCGATAACTGAAGCTTTCTTG. It translates to CAWTGTGDGAITEAFL.

This clone was seen a few times. The chain links TRBV5-1 to TRBJ1-2; 11 bases fit TRBD1. J gave up 3 bases and V 4 bases, and 2 bases lay outside the gene matches. The CDR3 is made up of 14 amino acids. Germline CDR1 reads SGHRS; CDR2 reads YFSETQ. CDR3 protein: CASSTGQGDYGYTF. In DNA form, the CDR3 reads TGCGCCAGCAGCACGGGACAGGGGGACTATGGCTACACCTTC.

Only a few counts were recorded for this clone. The chain has TRBV2 and TRBJ1-3, with a weak D call TRBD1 (6 bases). V was clipped by 4 bases and J by 7 bases, with 17 bases between them. The CDR3 is 15 amino acids. CDR1 is SNHLY, CDR2 FYNNEI, per germline. CDR3: CASSAVRTVGNTIYF. Here the CDR3 DNA reads TGTGCCAGCAGTGCGGTCCGGACAGTAGGCAACACCATATATTTT.

This clone turned up a few times. DNA for the CDR3: TGTGCCAGCTCACCAAAGGCAAGGGGCGTCCTCAATCAGCCCCAGCATTTT. This codes for CASSPKARGVLNQPQHF. The chain recombines TRBV18 with TRBJ1-5; tentatively, D is TRBD1 (5 bases). Germline V CDR1 and CDR2: KGHSH, LQKENI. CDR3 length: 17 amino acids. V gave up 2 bases and J gave up 3 bases, with 17 bases separating them. The full variable domain, completed using reference TRBV18 and TRBJ1-5, is NAGVMQNPRHLVRRRGQEARLRCSPMKGHSHVYWYRQLPEEGLKFMVYLQKENIIDESGMPKERFSAEFPKEGPSILRIQQVVRGDSAAYFCASSPKARGVLNQPQHFGDGTRLSIL.

This chain joins TRBV4-2 and TRBJ2-5, with 9 bases matching TRBD2. This CDR3 is built from 17 residues. V was clipped by 3 bases and J by 5 bases; unmatched bases: 13. Germline V CDR1 and CDR2: LGHNA, YNFKEQ. This chain's CDR3 is CASSQGPSGRPQETQYF. In DNA form, the CDR3 reads TGTGCCAGCAGCCAGGGCCCCAGCGGGAGGCCCCAGGAGACCCAGTACTTC.

The chain uses TRBV27 and TRBJ2-4; tentatively, D is TRBD2 (6 bases). Germline V gives CDR1 MNHEY, CDR2 SMNVEV (reference sequence). CDR3 length: 15 residues. Trimming took off 2 bases at V and 0 bases at J, with 8 bases between the two ends. The CDR3 is CASSLVGLAKNIQYF. CDR3 DNA sequence: TGTGCCAGCAGTTTAGTGGGACTAGCCAAAAACATTCAGTACTTC.

This clone was recorded a few times. The gene calls are TRBV9 and TRBJ2-7; 9 bases align to TRBD1. Germline assignment: CDR1 SGDLS and CDR2 YYNGEE. V lost 0 bases, J lost 2 bases, and 6 bases stayed unmatched. The CDR3 has 16 amino acids. Written as DNA, the CDR3 is TGTGCCAGCAGCGTAGTTGGGACAGGGTCCCCCTACGAGCAGTACTTC. Translation gives CASSVVGTGSPYEQYF. The full variable domain, rest sourced from reference TRBV9 and TRBJ2-7, is DSGVTQTPKHLITATGQRVTLRCSPRSGDLSVYWYQQSLDQGLQFLIQYYNGEERAKGNILERFSAQQFPDLHSELNLSSLELGDSALYFCASSVVGTGSPYEQYFGPGTRLTVT.

This clone was picked up a small number of times. The chain recombines TRBV29-1 with TRBJ2-1; 8 bases line up with TRBD2. CDR1 and CDR2 (germline): SQVTM, ANQGSEA. This CDR3 is built from 15 residues. Germline trimming cut 1 base from V and 4 bases from J; bases unmatched to any gene: 6. CDR3 amino acids: CSVEGAAGAYNEQFF. The CDR3 nucleotides are TGCAGCGTTGAAGGGGCAGCGGGAGCTTACAATGAGCAGTTCTTC.

The table lists this clone with a few counts. The J gene is TRBJ1-4, the V gene TRBV4-1; 7 bases fit TRBD1. V was pared by 4 bases and J by 6 bases, with 5 bases of the junction left unmatched. CDR1 MGHRA and CDR2 YSYEKL come from the germline V gene. CDR3 length equals 14 residues. CDR3 DNA sequence: TGCGCCAGCAGCCTCCGGGACAGTCATGAAAAACTGTTTTTT. Its translation is CASSLRDSHEKLFF.

This clone has just a few counts. This chain links TRBV4-1 with TRBJ2-1, with 9 nucleotides matching TRBD1. The CDR3 has 19 residues. CDR1 MGHRA and CDR2 YSYEKL come from the germline V gene. Losses at the gene ends were 4 bases for V and 5 bases for J; bases not matched to a gene: 18. The CDR3 DNA reads TGCGCCAGCAGCCCACAAGATATAGGCCCGGGGACAGGGAACAATGAGCAGTTCTTC. It codes for CASSPQDIGPGTGNNEQFF.

The chain employs TRBV18 and TRBJ2-3; 8 nucleotides align to TRBD2. V shed 1 base, J shed 7 bases, and the junction held 7 bases outside the gene matches. Germline loops: CDR1 KGHSH, CDR2 LQKENI. CDR3 length: 15 amino acids. The CDR3 nucleotides read TGTGCCAGCTCACCACAGGGACTAGGGCCAAATACGCAGTATTTT. Protein sequence: CASSPQGLGPNTQYF.

This clone was recorded a few times. CDR3 nucleotide sequence: TGTGCCAGCAGCTTTTTCGGACTAGCGGGACAGAAGCACAATGAGCAGTTCTTC. It yields the protein CASSFFGLAGQKHNEQFF. This chain connects TRBV7-9 to TRBJ2-1; 12 bases align to TRBD2. J was trimmed by 5 bases and V by 3 bases; bases with no gene match: 11. The CDR3 totals 18 residues. From germline, CDR1 is SEHNR and CDR2 FQNEAQ (reference sequence). The whole variable domain, filled in from reference TRBV7-9 and TRBJ2-1, reads DTGVSQNPRHKITKRGQNVTFRCDPISEHNRLYWYRQTLGQGPEFLTYFQNEAQLEKSRLLSDRFSAERPKGSFSTLEIQRTEQGDSAMYLCASSFFGLAGQKHNEQFFGPGTRLTVL.

The rearrangement links TRBV4-1 to TRBJ1-1, with D perhaps TRBD1 (5 bases). This CDR3 has 13 residues. The germline V and J ends were trimmed by 3 bases and 6 bases, with 11 bases remaining between them. Germline CDR1 reads MGHRA; CDR2 reads YSYEKL. The CDR3, as DNA: TGCGCCAGCAGCCATACAGGTCCCGCTGAAGCTTTCTTT. It specifies CASSHTGPAEAFF.

The chain uses TRBV29-1 and TRBJ2-1; 11 bases are a match to TRBD2. The junction had 10 bases not matched to a gene; V was cut back by 3 bases and J by 0 bases. Per the germline V gene, CDR1 is SQVTM and CDR2 is ANQGSEA. This CDR3 spans 18 amino acids. The CDR3 DNA follows: TGCAGCGTTGACGGTTTAGCGGGAGGGCCTAGCTCCTACAATGAGCAGTTCTTC. Residues: CSVDGLAGGPSSYNEQFF.

About this clone itself: The sample has other DNA sequences that encode this CDR3 too. The chain uses TRBV6-5 and TRBJ1-1; 10 bases fit TRBD1. Losses at the gene ends were 2 bases for V and 4 bases for J; bases not matched to a gene: 4. CDR1 and CDR2 from the germline V gene are MNHEY and SVGAGI. The CDR3 covers 15 residues. CDR3 sequence: CASSYPGQGGTEAFF. DNA of the CDR3: TGTGCCAGCAGTTACCCCGGACAGGGGGGCACTGAAGCTTTCTTT.

This chain links TRBV21-1 with TRBJ1-3; TRBD1, as called in the table, went unchecked against the DNA. TRBV21-1 is a documented pseudogene. The CDR3 spans 15 residues. CDR3 bases: TGTGCCAGCAGCGCTCCGGGACATGTGGATAACACCATATATTTT. Amino acids: CASSAPGHVDNTIYF.

This clone occurred a few times. V usage is TRBV28 and J usage is TRBJ2-7; 7 bases are a match to TRBD1. This CDR3 region has 14 residues. Germline V gives CDR1 MDHEN, CDR2 SYDVKM. With 4 bases clipped from V and 3 bases from J, the junction kept 6 bases outside the gene matches. CDR3 in DNA: TGTGCCAGCAGTTCGGGACAGTCGAGCTACGAGCAGTACTTC. It codes for CASSSGQSSYEQYF.

The chain couples TRBV10-3 to TRBJ1-1, with no clear D. The V gene's germline CDR1 is ENHRY and CDR2 SYGVKD. This CDR3 is 12 amino acids long. Trimming shortened V by 2 bases and J by 6 bases, and 7 bases separated the two germline ends. CDR3 sequence: CAISERSPEAFF. The CDR3 nucleotides read TGTGCCATCAGTGAGCGAAGCCCTGAAGCTTTCTTT.

The chain combines TRBV12-5 with TRBJ1-2; D is possibly TRBD1 (5 bases). This CDR3 is built from 13 residues. V was pared by 6 bases and J by 2 bases, with 10 bases between. Germline V gene lookup returns CDR1 LGHNT and CDR2 FRNRAP. CDR3 protein: CASGRDGNYGYTF. DNA for the CDR3: TGTGCTAGTGGGCGGGACGGGAACTATGGCTACACCTTC.

This clone was observed a few times. The rearrangement joins TRBV6-4 to TRBJ2-1; D is perhaps TRBD2 (5 bases). The germline V gene encodes CDR1 MRHNA and CDR2 SNTAGT. The CDR3 is 14 amino acids. Trimming removed 0 bases from V and 5 bases from J, with 8 bases in between. CDR3 DNA sequence: TGTGCCAGCAGTGACTCGGGAGAGCACAATGAGCAGTTCTTC. This gives the protein CASSDSGEHNEQFF.

This clone was counted a single time. The rearrangement links TRBV28 to TRBJ1-5; no definite D call. Per germline, CDR1 MDHEN and CDR2 SYDVKM. The CDR3 sequence is 14 residues long. Trimming removed 1 base at V and 2 bases at J, with 6 bases between. The CDR3 reads CASSLSAGNQPQHF. The CDR3 nucleotides are TGTGCCAGCAGTTTATCTGCAGGCAATCAGCCCCAGCATTTT.

The gene calls are TRBV18 and TRBJ1-1; TRBD1 might be the D (6 bases). Looked up from germline, CDR1 is KGHSH and CDR2 is LQKENI. This CDR3 region has 17 residues. The V end was cut by 3 bases, the J end by 0 bases, with 17 bases between. DNA of the CDR3: TGTGCCAGCTCACCGCGGGGGGGCGGCTCCTTGAACACTGAAGCTTTCTTT. It translates to CASSPRGGGSLNTEAFF.

This chain joins TRBV5-1 and TRBJ1-2; no clear D gene. The CDR3 length is 13 residues. Germline lookup yields CDR1 SGHRS and CDR2 YFSETQ. Trimming stripped 0 bases from V and 8 bases from J, with 11 bases between. CDR3 sequence: CASSLDTRVGYTF. The CDR3, as DNA: TGCGCCAGCAGCTTGGATACGCGGGTAGGCTACACCTTC.

The chain recombines TRBV5-6 with TRBJ1-2; unclear D gene. The CDR3 covers 12 residues. V was shortened by 2 bases and J by 5 bases, with 7 bases between the two germline ends. Germline assignment: CDR1 SGHDT and CDR2 YYEEEE. The CDR3 loop reads CASSLKAYGYTF. DNA of the CDR3: TGTGCCAGCAGCTTAAAAGCATATGGCTACACCTTC.

This clone has a handful of counts. V is TRBV5-4 and J is TRBJ2-1; 10 bases are shared with TRBD2. CDR3 size: 15 residues. The V segment lost 1 base and the J segment 6 bases; nucleotides outside the gene matches: 4. Germline-derived CDR1 and CDR2 are SGHNT and YYREEE (reference sequence). CDR3 nucleotide sequence: TGTGCCAGCAGCTTGAAGACTAGCGGGCCCAATGAGCAGTTCTTC. Translated: CASSLKTSGPNEQFF.

The rearrangement uses TRBV13 and TRBJ2-7, with a tentative D call TRBD1 (6 bases). The CDR3 consists of 13 residues. Per germline, CDR1 PRHDT and CDR2 FYEKMQ (reference sequence). V dropped 3 bases and J dropped 5 bases, with 11 bases sitting between them. CDR3 sequence (DNA): TGTGCCAGCAGCTTGGCAGGGGCCCACGAGCAGTACTTC. This translates into CASSLAGAHEQYF.

This clone has only a few counts. The chain couples TRBV5-6 to TRBJ2-7; 7 bases are a match to TRBD1. Germline loops: CDR1 SGHDT, CDR2 YYEEEE. The V gene end was trimmed by 0 bases and the J gene end by 10 bases; junction bases not matched to a gene: 10. The CDR3 has 14 residues. CDR3 sequence: CASSLEGASPSQYF. The DNA for the CDR3 is TGTGCCAGCAGCTTGGAGGGGGCCTCACCATCACAGTACTTC.

This clone has a handful of counts. This rearrangement joins TRBV5-4 to TRBJ2-2, with 9 positions matching TRBD1. Germline trimming cut 5 bases from V and 2 bases from J; bases unmatched to any gene: 7. The V gene's germline CDR1 is SGHNT and CDR2 YYREEE (reference sequence). CDR3 length: 16 amino acids. CDR3 in amino acids: CASSPRDRVNTGELFF. The CDR3 DNA reads TGTGCCAGCAGTCCCCGGGACAGGGTTAACACCGGGGAGCTGTTTTTT.

The chain combines TRBV14 with TRBJ2-2; weak D call: TRBD2 (5 bases). Germline V lookup: CDR1 SGHDN, CDR2 FVKESK. The CDR3 spans 15 residues. V was shortened by 0 bases and J by 9 bases, with 14 bases between the two germline ends. The CDR3 DNA reads as TGTGCCAGCAGCCAAGAGAGGGCGCGAGGATGGGAGCTGTTTTTT. Translated: CASSQERARGWELFF.

This rearrangement joins TRBV7-8 to TRBJ2-1; the D gene is possibly TRBD1 (7 bases). The CDR3 length is 16 residues. V lost 2 bases and J 2 bases, leaving 13 bases between the germline ends. CDR1 and CDR2 from the germline V gene are SGHVS and FQNEAQ. The CDR3 coding sequence is TGTGCCAGCAGCTTACGGGAGCAGGGGGCCTACAATGAGCAGTTCTTC. This translates into CASSLREQGAYNEQFF.

This clone showed up just a few times. This chain uses TRBV6-5 with TRBJ1-2; 11 nucleotides agree with TRBD1. Germline V gene lookup returns CDR1 MNHEY and CDR2 SVGAGI. The length of the CDR3 is 15 residues. Unmatched junction bases numbered 6, after V lost 6 bases and J lost 3 bases. CDR3 DNA sequence: TGTGCCAGCAGCTCCCCGGGACAGGGGGACTATGGCTACACCTTC. Its protein is CASSSPGQGDYGYTF.

This chain uses TRBV14 with TRBJ2-2; D ambiguous. The CDR3 spans 14 residues. The V gene lost 4 bases and the J gene lost 4 bases, with 10 bases spanning the gap. In germline, CDR1 is SGHDN, CDR2 FVKESK. CDR3 sequence: CASSPDLSTGELFF. The CDR3 nucleotides read TGTGCCAGCAGCCCCGACTTATCCACCGGGGAGCTGTTTTTT.